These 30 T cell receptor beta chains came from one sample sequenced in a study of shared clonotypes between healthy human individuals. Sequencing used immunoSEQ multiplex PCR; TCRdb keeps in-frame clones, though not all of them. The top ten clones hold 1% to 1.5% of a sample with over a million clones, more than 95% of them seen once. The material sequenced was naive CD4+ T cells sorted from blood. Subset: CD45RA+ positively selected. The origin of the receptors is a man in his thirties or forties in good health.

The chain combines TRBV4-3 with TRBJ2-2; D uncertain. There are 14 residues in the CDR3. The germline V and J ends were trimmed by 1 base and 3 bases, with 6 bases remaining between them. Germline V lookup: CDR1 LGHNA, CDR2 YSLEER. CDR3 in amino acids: CASSQVMHTGELFF. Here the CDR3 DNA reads TGCGCCAGCAGCCAAGTAATGCACACCGGGGAGCTGTTTTTT.

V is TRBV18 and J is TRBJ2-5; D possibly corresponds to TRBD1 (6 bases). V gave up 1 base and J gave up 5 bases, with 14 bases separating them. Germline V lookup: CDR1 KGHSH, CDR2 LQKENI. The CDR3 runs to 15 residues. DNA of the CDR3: TGTGCCAGCTCACCACGACAGGTATCATCTGAGACCCAGTACTTC. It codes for CASSPRQVSSETQYF.

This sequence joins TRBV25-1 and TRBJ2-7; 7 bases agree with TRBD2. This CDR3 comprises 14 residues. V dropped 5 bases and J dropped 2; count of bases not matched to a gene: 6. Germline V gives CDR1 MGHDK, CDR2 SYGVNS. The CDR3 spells CASSPPSGTYEQYF. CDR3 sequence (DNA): TGTGCCAGCAGTCCTCCTAGCGGAACCTACGAGCAGTACTTC.

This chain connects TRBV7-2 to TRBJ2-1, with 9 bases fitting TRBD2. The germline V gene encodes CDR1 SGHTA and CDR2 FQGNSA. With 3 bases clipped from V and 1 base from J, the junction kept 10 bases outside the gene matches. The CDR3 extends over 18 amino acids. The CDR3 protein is CASSFPRASGTSYNEQFF. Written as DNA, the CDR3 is TGTGCCAGCAGCTTCCCTCGGGCTAGCGGGACGTCCTACAATGAGCAGTTCTTC. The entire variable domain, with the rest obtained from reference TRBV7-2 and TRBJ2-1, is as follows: GAGVSQSPSNKVTEKGKDVELRCDPISGHTALYWYRQSLGQGLEFLIYFQGNSAPDKSGLPSDRFSAERTGGSVSTLTIQRTQQEDSAVYLCASSFPRASGTSYNEQFFGPGTRLTVL.

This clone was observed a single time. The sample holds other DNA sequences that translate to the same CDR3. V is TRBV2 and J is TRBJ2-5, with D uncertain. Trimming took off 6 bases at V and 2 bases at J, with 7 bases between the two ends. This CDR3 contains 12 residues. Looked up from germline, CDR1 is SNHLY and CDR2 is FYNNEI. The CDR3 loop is CASRERQETQYF. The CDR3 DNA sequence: TGTGCCAGCAGGGAAAGGCAAGAGACCCAGTACTTC.

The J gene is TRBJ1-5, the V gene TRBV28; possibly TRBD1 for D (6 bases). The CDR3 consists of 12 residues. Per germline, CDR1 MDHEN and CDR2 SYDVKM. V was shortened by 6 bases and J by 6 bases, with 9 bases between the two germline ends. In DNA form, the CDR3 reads TGTGCCAGCAGGGAGGGGGGTCAGCCCCAGCATTTT. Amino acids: CASREGGQPQHF.

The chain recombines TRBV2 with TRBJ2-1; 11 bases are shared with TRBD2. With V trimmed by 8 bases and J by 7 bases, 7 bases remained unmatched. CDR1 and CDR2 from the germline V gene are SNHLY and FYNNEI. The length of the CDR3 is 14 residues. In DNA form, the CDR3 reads TGTGCCAGCCAGATAGCGGGAGGGTCGAATGAGCAGTTCTTC. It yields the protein CASQIAGGSNEQFF.

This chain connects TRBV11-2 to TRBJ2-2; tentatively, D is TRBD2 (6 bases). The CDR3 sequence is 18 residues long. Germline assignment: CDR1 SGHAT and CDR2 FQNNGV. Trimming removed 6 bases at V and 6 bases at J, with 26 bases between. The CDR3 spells CASSPYPQVGGKPGELFF. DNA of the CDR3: TGTGCCAGCAGTCCTTATCCCCAGGTTGGAGGGAAACCCGGGGAGCTGTTTTTT.

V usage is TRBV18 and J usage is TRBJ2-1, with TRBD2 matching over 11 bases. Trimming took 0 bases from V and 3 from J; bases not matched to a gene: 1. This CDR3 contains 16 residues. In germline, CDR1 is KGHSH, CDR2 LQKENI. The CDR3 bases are TGTGCCAGCTCACCACCGACTAGCGGGAACTACAATGAGCAGTTCTTC. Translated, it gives CASSPPTSGNYNEQFF.

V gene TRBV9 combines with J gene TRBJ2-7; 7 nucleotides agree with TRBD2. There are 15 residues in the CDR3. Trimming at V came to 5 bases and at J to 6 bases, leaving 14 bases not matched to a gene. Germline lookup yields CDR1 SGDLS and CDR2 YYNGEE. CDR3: CASSWGGTVEGEQYF. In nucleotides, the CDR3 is TGTGCCAGCAGTTGGGGAGGGACGGTTGAGGGCGAGCAGTACTTC.

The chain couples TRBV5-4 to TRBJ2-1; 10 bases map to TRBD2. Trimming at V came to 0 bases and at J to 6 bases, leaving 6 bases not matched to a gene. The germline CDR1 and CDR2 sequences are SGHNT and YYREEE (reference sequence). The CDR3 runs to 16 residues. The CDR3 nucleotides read TGTGCCAGCAGCTTGGGGGCAGCGGGAGGGGTCAATGAGCAGTTCTTC. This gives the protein CASSLGAAGGVNEQFF.

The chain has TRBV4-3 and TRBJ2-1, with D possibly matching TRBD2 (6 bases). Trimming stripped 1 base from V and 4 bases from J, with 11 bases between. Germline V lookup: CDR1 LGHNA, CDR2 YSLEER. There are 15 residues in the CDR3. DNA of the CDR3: TGCGCCAGCAGCCAAGCGGTGCGGGATTACAATGAGCAGTTCTTC. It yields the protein CASSQAVRDYNEQFF.

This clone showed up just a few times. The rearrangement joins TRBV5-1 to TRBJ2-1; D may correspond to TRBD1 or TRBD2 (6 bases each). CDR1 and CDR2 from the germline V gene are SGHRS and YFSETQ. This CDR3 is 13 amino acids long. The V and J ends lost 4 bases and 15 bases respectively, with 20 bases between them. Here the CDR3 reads CASSPLGTQGLFF. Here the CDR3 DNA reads TGCGCCAGCAGCCCTCTTGGGACTCAGGGGCTGTTCTTC.

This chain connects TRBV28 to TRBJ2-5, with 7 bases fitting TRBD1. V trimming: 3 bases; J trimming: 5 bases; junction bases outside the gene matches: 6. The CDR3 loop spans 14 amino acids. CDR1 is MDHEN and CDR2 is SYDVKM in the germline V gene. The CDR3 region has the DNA TGTGCCAGCAGTTTTGACAGGGTGTTGGAGACCCAGTACTTC. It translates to CASSFDRVLETQYF.

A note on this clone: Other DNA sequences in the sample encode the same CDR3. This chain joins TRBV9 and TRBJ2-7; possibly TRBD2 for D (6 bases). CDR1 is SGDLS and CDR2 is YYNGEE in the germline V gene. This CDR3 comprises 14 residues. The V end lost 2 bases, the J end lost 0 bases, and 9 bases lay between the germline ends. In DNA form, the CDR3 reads TGTGCCAGCAGCGTTGAGGGAGGCTCCTACGAGCAGTACTTC. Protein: CASSVEGGSYEQYF.

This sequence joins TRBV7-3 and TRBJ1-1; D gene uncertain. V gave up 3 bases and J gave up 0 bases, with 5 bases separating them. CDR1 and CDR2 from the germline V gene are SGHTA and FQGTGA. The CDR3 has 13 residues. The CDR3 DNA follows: TGTGCCAGCAGCTTCAAGGTGAACACTGAAGCTTTCTTT. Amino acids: CASSFKVNTEAFF. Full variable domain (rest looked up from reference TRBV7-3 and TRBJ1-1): GAGVSQTPSNKVTEKGKYVELRCDPISGHTALYWYRQSLGQGPEFLIYFQGTGAADDSGLPNDRFFAVRPEGSVSTLKIQRTERGDSAVYLCASSFKVNTEAFFGQGTRLTVV.

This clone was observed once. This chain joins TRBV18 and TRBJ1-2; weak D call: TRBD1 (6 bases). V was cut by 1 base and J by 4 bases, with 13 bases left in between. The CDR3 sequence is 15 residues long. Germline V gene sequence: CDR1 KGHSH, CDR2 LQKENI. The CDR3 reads CASSPLPGAGYGYTF. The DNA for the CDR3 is TGTGCCAGCTCACCACTACCAGGGGCTGGCTATGGCTACACCTTC.

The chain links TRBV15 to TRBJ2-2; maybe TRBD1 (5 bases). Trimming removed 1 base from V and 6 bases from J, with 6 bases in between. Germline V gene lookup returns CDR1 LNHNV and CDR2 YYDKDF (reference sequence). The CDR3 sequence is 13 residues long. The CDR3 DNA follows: TGTGCCACCAGCAGAGTGGGGCCCGGGGAGCTGTTTTTT. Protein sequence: CATSRVGPGELFF.

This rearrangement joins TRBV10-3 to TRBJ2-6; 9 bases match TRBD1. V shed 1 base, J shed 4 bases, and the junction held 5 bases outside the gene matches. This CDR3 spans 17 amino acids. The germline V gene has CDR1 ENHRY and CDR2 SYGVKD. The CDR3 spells CAISEWGTGSGANVLTF. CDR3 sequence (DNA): TGTGCCATCAGTGAGTGGGGGACAGGGTCCGGGGCCAACGTCCTGACTTTC.

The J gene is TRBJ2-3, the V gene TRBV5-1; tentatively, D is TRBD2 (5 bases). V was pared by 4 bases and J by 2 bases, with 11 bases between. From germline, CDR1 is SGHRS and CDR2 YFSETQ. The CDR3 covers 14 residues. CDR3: CASSTRDNTDTQYF. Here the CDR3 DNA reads TGCGCCAGCAGCACCCGGGATAACACAGATACGCAGTATTTT. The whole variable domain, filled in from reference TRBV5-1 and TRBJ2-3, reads KAGVTQTPRYLIKTRGQQVTLSCSPISGHRSVSWYQQTPGQGLQFLFEYFSETQRNKGNFPGRFSGRQFSNSRSEMNVSTLELGDSALYLCASSTRDNTDTQYFGPGTRLTVL.

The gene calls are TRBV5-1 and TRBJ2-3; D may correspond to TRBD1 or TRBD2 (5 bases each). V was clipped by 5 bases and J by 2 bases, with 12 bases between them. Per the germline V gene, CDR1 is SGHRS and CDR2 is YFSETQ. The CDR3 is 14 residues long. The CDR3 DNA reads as TGCGCCAGCAGGGGGGAACCACCCACAGATACGCAGTATTTT. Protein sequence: CASRGEPPTDTQYF.

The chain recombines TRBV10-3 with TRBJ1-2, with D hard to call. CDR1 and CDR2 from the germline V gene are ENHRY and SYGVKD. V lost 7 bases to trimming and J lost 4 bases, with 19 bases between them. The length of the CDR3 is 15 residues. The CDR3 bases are TGTGCCATCAAAGGCCCGGTCGGCGGGGTCTATGGCTACACCTTC. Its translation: CAIKGPVGGVYGYTF.

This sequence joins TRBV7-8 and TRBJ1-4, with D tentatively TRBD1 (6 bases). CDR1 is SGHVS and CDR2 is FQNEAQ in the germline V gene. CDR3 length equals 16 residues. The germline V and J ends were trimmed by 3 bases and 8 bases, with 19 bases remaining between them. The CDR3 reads CASSFLYGGLGEKLFF. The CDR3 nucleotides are TGTGCCAGCAGCTTCCTCTACGGGGGGCTAGGGGAAAAACTGTTTTTT.

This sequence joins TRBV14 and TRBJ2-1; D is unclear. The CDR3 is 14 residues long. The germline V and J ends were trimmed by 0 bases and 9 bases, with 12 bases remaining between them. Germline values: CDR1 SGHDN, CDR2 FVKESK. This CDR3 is CASSQDWVRGEQFF. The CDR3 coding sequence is TGTGCCAGCAGCCAAGACTGGGTTCGTGGTGAGCAGTTCTTC.

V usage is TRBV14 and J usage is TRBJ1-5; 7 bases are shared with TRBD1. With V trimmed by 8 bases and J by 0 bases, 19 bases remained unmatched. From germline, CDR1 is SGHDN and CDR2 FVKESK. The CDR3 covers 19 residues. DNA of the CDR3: TGTGCCAGCTCCCACTACCGGGACAGACACAACTATAGCAATCAGCCCCAGCATTTT. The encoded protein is CASSHYRDRHNYSNQPQHF.

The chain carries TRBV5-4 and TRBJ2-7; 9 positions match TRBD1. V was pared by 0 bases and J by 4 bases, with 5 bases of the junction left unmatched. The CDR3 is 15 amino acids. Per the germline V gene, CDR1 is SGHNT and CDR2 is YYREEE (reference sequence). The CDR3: CASSLAGTGKYEQYF. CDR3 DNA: TGTGCCAGCAGCTTGGCCGGGACAGGGAAGTACGAGCAGTACTTC.

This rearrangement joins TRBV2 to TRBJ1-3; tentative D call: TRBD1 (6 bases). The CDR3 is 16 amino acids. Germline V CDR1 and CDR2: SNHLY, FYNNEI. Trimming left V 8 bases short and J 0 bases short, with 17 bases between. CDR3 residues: CASVFMGALSGNTIYF. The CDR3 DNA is TGTGCCAGCGTCTTTATGGGGGCACTCTCTGGAAACACCATATATTTT. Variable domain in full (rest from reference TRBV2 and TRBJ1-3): EPEVTQTPSHQVTQMGQEVILRCVPISNHLYFYWYRQILGQKVEFLVSFYNNEISEKSEIFDDQFSVERPDGSNFTLKIRSTKLEDSAMYFCASVFMGALSGNTIYFGEGSWLTVV.

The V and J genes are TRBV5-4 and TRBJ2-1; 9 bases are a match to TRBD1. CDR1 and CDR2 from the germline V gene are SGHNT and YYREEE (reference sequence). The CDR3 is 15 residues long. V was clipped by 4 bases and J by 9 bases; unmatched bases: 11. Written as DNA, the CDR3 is TGTGCCAGCAGCCCCGGACAGGGGTTAGGTGCTGAGCAGTTCTTC. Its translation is CASSPGQGLGAEQFF.

DNA for the CDR3: TGTGCCATCAGTGAGTCTGCACCCGCCAACGGGTTCGGGGAGCTGTTTTTT. It translates to CAISESAPANGFGELFF. The rearrangement joins TRBV10-3 to TRBJ2-2; no clear D gene. V was clipped by 0 bases and J by 7 bases, with 18 bases between them. Germline CDR1 and CDR2: ENHRY and SYGVKD. The CDR3 contains 17 residues.

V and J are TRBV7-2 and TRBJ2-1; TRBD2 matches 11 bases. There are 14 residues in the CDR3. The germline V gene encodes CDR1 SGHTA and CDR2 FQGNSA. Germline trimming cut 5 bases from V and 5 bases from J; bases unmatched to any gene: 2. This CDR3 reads CASSRLAGNNEQFF. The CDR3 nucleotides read TGTGCCAGCAGCCGACTAGCGGGGAACAATGAGCAGTTCTTC.